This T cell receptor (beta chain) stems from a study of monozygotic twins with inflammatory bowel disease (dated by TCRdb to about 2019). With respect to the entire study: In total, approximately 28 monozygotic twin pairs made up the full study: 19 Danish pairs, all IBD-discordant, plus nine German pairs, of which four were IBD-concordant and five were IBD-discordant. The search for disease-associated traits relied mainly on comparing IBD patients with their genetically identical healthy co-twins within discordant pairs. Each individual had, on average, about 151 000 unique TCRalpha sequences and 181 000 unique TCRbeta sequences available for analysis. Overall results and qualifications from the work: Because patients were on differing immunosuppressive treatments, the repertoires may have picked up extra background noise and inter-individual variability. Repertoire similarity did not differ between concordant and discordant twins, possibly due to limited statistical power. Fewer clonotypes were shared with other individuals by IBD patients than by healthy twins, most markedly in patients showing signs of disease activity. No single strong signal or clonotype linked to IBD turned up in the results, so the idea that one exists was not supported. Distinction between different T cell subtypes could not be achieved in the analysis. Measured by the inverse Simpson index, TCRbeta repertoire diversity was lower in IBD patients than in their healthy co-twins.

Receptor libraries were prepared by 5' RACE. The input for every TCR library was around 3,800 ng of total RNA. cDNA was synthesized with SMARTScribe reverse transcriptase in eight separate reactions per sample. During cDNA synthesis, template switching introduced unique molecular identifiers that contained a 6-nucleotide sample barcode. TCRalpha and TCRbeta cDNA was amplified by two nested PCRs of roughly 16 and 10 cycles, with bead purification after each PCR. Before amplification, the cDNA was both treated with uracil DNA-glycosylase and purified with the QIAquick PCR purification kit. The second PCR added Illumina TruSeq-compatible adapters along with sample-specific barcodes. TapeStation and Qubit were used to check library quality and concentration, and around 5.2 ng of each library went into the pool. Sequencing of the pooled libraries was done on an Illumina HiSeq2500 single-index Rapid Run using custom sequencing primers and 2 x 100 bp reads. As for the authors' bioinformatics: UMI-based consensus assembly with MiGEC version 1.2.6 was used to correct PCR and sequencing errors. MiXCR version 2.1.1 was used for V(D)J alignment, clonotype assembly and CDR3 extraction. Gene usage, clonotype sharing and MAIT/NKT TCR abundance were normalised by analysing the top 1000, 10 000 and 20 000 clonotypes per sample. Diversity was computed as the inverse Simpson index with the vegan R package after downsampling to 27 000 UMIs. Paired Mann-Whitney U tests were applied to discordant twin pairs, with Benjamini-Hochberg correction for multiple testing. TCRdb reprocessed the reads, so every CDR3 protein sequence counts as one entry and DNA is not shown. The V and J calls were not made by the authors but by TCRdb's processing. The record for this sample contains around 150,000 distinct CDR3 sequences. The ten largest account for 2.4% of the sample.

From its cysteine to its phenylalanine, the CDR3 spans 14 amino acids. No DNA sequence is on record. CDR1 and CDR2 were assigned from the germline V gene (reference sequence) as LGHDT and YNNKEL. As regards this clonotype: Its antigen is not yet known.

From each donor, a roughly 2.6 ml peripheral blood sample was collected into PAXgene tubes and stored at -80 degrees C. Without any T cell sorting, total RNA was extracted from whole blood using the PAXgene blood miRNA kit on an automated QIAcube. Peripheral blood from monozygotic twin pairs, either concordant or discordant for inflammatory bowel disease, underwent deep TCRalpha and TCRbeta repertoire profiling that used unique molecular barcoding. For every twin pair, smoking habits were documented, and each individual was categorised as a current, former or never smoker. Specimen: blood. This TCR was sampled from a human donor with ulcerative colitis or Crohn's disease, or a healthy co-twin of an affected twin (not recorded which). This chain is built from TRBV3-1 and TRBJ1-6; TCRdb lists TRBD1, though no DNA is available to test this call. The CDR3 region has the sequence CASQIRQGSSPLHF.